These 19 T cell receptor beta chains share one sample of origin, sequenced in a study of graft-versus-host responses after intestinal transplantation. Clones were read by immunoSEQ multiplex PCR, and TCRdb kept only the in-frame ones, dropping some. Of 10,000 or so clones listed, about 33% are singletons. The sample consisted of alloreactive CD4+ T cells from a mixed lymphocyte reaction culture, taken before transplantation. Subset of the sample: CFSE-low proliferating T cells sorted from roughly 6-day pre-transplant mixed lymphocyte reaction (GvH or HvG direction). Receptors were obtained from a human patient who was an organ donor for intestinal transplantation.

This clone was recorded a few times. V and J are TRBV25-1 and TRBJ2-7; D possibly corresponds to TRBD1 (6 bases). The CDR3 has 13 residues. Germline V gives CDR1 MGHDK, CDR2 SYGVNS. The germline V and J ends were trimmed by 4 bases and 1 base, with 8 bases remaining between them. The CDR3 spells CASSVTGSYEQYF. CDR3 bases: TGTGCCAGCAGTGTGACAGGATCCTACGAGCAGTACTTC.

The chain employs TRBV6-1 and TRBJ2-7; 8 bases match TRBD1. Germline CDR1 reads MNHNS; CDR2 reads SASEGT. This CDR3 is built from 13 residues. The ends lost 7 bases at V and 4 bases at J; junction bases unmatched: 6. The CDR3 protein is CASTRTGRYEQYF. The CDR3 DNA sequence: TGTGCCAGCACTCGGACAGGGAGATACGAGCAGTACTTC.

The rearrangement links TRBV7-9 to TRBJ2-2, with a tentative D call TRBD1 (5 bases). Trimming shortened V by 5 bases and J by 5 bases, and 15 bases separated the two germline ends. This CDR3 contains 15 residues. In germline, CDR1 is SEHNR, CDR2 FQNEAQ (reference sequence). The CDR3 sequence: CASSRPTRQTGELFF. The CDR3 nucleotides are TGTGCCAGCAGCCGACCGACCAGACAGACCGGGGAGCTGTTTTTT.

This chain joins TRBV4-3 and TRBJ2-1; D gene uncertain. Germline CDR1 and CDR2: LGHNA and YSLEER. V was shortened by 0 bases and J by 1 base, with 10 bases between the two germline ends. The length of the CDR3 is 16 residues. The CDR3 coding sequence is TGCGCCAGCAGCCAAGATCCCCACGGGTCCTACAATGAGCAGTTCTTC. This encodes CASSQDPHGSYNEQFF.

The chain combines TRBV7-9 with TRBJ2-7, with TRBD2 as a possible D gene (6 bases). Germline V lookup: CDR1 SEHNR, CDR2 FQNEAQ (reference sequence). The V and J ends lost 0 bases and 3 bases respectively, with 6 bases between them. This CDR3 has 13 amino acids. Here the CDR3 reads CASSLAGGYEQYF. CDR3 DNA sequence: TGTGCCAGCAGCTTAGCGGGGGGCTACGAGCAGTACTTC.

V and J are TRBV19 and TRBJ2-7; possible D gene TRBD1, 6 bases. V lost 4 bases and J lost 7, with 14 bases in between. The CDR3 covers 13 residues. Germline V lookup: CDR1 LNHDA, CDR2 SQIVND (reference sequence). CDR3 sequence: CASSTRTEGEQYF. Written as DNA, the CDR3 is TGTGCCAGTAGTACAAGGACAGAGGGAGAGCAGTACTTC.

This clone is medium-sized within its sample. The CDR3 reads CASSSGGRYQETQYF. CDR3 DNA: TGTGCCAGCAGTTCCGGGGGAAGATACCAAGAGACCCAGTACTTC. This rearrangement joins TRBV5-4 to TRBJ2-5; D might be TRBD2 (6 bases). The CDR3 is made up of 15 amino acids. Trimming left V 5 bases short and J 0 bases short, with 14 bases between. Germline-derived CDR1 and CDR2 are SGHNT and YYREEE (reference sequence).

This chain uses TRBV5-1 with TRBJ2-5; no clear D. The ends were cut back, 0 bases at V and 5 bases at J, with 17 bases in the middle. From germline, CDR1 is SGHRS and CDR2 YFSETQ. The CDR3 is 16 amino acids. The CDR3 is CASSLDRPTLGETQYF. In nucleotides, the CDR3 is TGCGCCAGCAGCTTGGATCGACCTACCCTCGGGGAGACCCAGTACTTC.

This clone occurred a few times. The CDR3 reads CASSSNRGVLTGELFF. CDR3 nucleotide sequence: TGTGCCAGCAGCTCAAACAGGGGGGTGTTGACCGGGGAGCTGTTTTTT. This rearrangement joins TRBV7-9 to TRBJ2-2; 8 positions agree with TRBD1. The CDR3 totals 16 residues. Germline V gene data show CDR1 as SEHNR and CDR2 as FQNEAQ (reference sequence). The J segment lost 5 bases and the V segment lost 4 bases, leaving 9 bases of the junction unmatched.

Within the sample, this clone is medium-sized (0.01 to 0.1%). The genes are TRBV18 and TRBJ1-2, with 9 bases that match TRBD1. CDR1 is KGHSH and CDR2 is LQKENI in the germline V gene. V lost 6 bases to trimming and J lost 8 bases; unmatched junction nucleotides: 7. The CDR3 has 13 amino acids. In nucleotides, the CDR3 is TGTGCCAGCTCCCAGGGACAGGGAGGCGGCTACACCTTC. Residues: CASSQGQGGGYTF.

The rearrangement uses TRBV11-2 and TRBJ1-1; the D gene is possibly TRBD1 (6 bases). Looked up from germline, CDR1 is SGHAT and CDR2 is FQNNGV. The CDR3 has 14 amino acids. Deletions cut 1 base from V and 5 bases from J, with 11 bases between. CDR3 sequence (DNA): TGTGCCAGCAGCTTAGTAGCGAGGGGGACTGAAGCTTTCTTT. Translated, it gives CASSLVARGTEAFF.

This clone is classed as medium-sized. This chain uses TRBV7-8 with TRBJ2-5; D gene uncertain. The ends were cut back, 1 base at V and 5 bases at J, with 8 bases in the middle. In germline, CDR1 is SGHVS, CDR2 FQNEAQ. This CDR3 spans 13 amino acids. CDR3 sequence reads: CASSLGARETQYF. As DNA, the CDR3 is TGTGCCAGCAGCTTAGGGGCCCGGGAGACCCAGTACTTC.

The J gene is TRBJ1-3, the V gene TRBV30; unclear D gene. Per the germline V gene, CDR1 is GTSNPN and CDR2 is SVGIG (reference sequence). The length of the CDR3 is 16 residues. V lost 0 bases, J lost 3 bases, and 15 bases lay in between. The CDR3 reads CAWSVQAGIYGNTIYF. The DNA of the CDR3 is TGTGCCTGGAGTGTACAAGCGGGGATCTATGGAAACACCATATATTTT.

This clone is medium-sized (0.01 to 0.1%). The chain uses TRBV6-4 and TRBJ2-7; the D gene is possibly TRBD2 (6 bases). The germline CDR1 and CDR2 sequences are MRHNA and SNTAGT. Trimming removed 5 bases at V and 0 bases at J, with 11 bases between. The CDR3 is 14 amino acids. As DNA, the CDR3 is TGTGCCAGCAGTCATGAGCGGGCCTCCTACGAGCAGTACTTC. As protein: CASSHERASYEQYF.

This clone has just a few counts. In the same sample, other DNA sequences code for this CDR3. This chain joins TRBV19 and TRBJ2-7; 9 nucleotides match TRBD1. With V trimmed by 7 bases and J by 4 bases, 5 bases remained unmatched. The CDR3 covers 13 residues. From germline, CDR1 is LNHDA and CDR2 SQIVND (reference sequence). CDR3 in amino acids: CASKGQGTYEQYF. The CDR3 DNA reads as TGTGCCAGTAAGGGACAGGGAACGTACGAGCAGTACTTC. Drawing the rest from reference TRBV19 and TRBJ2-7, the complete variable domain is DGGITQSPKYLFRKEGQNVTLSCEQNLNHDAMYWYRQDPGQGLRLIYYSQIVNDFQKGDIAEGYSVSREKKESFPLTVTSAQKNPTAFYLCASKGQGTYEQYFGPGTRLTVT.

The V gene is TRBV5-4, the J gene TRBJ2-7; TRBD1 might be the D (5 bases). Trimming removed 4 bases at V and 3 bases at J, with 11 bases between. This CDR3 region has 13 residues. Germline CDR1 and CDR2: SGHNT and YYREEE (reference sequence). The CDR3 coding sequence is TGTGCCAGCAGCCAAGGGGTCAGCTACGAGCAGTACTTC. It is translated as CASSQGVSYEQYF. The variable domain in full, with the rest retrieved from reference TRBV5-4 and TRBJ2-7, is ETGVTQSPTHLIKTRGQQVTLRCSSQSGHNTVSWYQQALGQGPQFIFQYYREEENGRGNFPPRFSGLQFPNYSSELNVNALELDDSALYLCASSQGVSYEQYFGPGTRLTVT.

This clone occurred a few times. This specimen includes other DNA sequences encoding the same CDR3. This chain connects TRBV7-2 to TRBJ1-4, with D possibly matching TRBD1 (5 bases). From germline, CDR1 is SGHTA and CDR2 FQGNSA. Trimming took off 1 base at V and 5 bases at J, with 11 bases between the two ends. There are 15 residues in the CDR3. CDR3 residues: CASSLGTGFNEKLFF. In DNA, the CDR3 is TGTGCCAGCAGCTTAGGAACAGGCTTCAATGAAAAACTGTTTTTT.

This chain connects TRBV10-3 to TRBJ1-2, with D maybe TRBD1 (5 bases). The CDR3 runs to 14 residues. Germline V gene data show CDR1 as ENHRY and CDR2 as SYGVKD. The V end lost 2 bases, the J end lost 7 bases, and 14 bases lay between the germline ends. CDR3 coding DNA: TGTGCCATCAGTGAGATAAGGGCGCAGGGTGGCTACACCTTC. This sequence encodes CAISEIRAQGGYTF.

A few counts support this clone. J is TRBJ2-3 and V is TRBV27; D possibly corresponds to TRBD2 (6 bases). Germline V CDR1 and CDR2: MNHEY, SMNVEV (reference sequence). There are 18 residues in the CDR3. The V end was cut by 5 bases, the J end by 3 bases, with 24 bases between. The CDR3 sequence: CASSPGTRAPLTTDTQYF. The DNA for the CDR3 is TGTGCCAGCAGTCCGGGGACTCGGGCCCCTCTAACAACAGATACGCAGTATTTT.